One sample yielded the 24 T cell receptor beta chains listed below, sequenced in a study of blood T cells in healthy people across ages. Alongside a J-beta primer mix, a sample-barcoded 5' primer served in a second PCR lasting roughly 7 to 11 cycles. TCRdb itself ran the 5' RACE reads through MiXCR, one entry per CDR3 protein. The data hold 450,000 to 700,000 distinct CDR3 sequences, with roughly 29% observed a single time. The source material was blood. The source of these receptors is a woman in her seventies in good health.

The sample holds a few counts of this clonotype. The chain is built from TRBV9 and TRBJ2-4; the match to TRBD2 covers 8 bases. From germline, CDR1 is SGDLS and CDR2 YYNGEE. CDR3 length: 15 residues. The J segment lost 6 bases and the V segment lost 3 bases, leaving 8 bases of the junction unmatched. CDR3 nucleotide sequence: TGTGCCAGCAGCGCGGGGGGGGAGTGGGGAAACATTCAGTACTTC. Protein product: CASSAGGEWGNIQYF.

This clonotype has a handful of counts. The V and J genes are TRBV13 and TRBJ2-7, with 10 bases identical to TRBD2. Trimming took 7 bases from V and 6 from J; bases not matched to a gene: 9. This CDR3 is 14 amino acids long. The germline V gene has CDR1 PRHDT and CDR2 FYEKMQ (reference sequence). CDR3 loop: CASTEAGGLLEQYF. CDR3 DNA: TGTGCCAGCACCGAAGCGGGGGGGCTTCTCGAGCAGTACTTC. Using reference TRBV13 and TRBJ2-7 for the parts outside the CDR3, the full variable domain is AAGVIQSPRHLIKEKRETATLKCYPIPRHDTVYWYQQGPGQDPQFLISFYEKMQSDKGSIPDRFSAQQFSDYHSELNMSSLELGDSALYFCASTEAGGLLEQYFGPGTRLTVT.

The chain has TRBV6-6 and TRBJ2-5, with TRBD1 identical over 8 bases. V dropped 6 bases and J dropped 5; count of bases not matched to a gene: 14. Germline V CDR1 and CDR2: MNHNY, SVGAGI (reference sequence). The CDR3 sequence is 16 residues long. The CDR3 region has the DNA TGTGCCAGCAGCAGGGGCCAGGGACAGGACGTTGAGACCCAGTACTTC. It encodes CASSRGQGQDVETQYF.

V gene TRBV5-1 combines with J gene TRBJ2-2, with TRBD2 matching over 8 bases. CDR1 and CDR2 from the germline V gene are SGHRS and YFSETQ. The length of the CDR3 is 16 residues. With V trimmed by 4 bases and J by 5 bases, 10 bases remained unmatched. This chain's CDR3 is CASSTGRGGTTGELFF. DNA of the CDR3: TGCGCCAGCAGCACCGGACGCGGGGGGACTACCGGGGAGCTGTTTTTT.

This clonotype came up a few times. The V gene is TRBV9, the J gene TRBJ2-3; 7 nucleotides line up with TRBD1. J gave up 2 bases and V 4 bases, and 4 bases lay outside the gene matches. Germline loops: CDR1 SGDLS, CDR2 YYNGEE. This CDR3 contains 14 residues. Here the CDR3 DNA reads TGTGCCAGCAGCCCCGGGACAGCCACAGATACGCAGTATTTT. Its protein product is CASSPGTATDTQYF.

V and J are TRBV7-3 and TRBJ2-5; D not certain. Trimming removed 4 bases at V and 4 bases at J, with 10 bases between. Germline loops: CDR1 SGHTA, CDR2 FQGTGA. The CDR3 extends over 13 amino acids. In nucleotides, the CDR3 is TGTGCCAGCAGCTGGAGCTCCCCAGAGACCCAGTACTTC. Amino acid sequence: CASSWSSPETQYF.

The chain employs TRBV20-1 and TRBJ1-2; 7 bases are a match to TRBD1. Trimming took 5 bases from V and 6 from J; bases not matched to a gene: 9. The CDR3 covers 13 residues. Per the germline V gene, CDR1 is DFQATT and CDR2 is SNEGSKA (reference sequence). CDR3 in amino acids: CSAPGGQPHGYTF. The CDR3 DNA sequence: TGCAGTGCTCCTGGGGGACAGCCTCATGGCTACACCTTC.

The chain employs TRBV12-3 or TRBV12-4 and TRBJ1-1; weak D call: TRBD1 (5 bases). This CDR3 region has 14 residues. Trimming pared 6 bases from V and 4 bases from J, leaving 15 bases between. CDR3 in DNA: TGTGCCAGCAGCTCCAATGCAGGGATCACTGAAGCTTTCTTT. This sequence encodes CASSSNAGITEAFF.

This clonotype was counted a few times. The V and J genes are TRBV6-5 and TRBJ1-1; unclear D gene. CDR3 length: 11 residues. Deletions cut 5 bases from V and 3 bases from J, with 4 bases between. Germline values: CDR1 MNHEY, CDR2 SVGAGI. The CDR3 loop reads CASSKDTEAFF. CDR3 DNA sequence: TGTGCCAGCAGTAAGGACACTGAAGCTTTCTTT.

This clonotype was seen only a few times. V and J are TRBV7-2 and TRBJ1-1; D is ambiguous. Trimming took 7 bases from V and 0 from J, leaving 9 bases between them. This CDR3 contains 13 residues. Per germline, CDR1 SGHTA and CDR2 FQGNSA. As DNA, the CDR3 is TGTGCCAGCATGCTAAGCCTGAACACTGAAGCTTTCTTT. Amino acid sequence: CASMLSLNTEAFF. Using reference TRBV7-2 and TRBJ1-1 for the parts outside the CDR3, the full variable domain is GAGVSQSPSNKVTEKGKDVELRCDPISGHTALYWYRQSLGQGLEFLIYFQGNSAPDKSGLPSDRFSAERTGGSVSTLTIQRTQQEDSAVYLCASMLSLNTEAFFGQGTRLTVV.

The chain recombines TRBV7-2 with TRBJ1-2, with TRBD1 matching 7 bases. Trimming took 4 bases from V and 1 from J; bases not matched to a gene: 6. This CDR3 spans 15 amino acids. In germline, CDR1 is SGHTA, CDR2 FQGNSA. The CDR3 spells CASSSTGEINYGYTF. DNA for the CDR3: TGTGCCAGCAGCTCCACAGGGGAAATTAACTATGGCTACACCTTC.

In this sample, this clonotype turned up a few times. An end of the junction differs from the germline gene, which may be a read error. The chain joins TRBV7-6 to TRBJ2-2; possible D gene TRBD2, 5 bases. CDR3 size: 15 residues. Germline CDR1 reads SGHVS; CDR2 reads FNYEAQ. CDR3 amino acids: CASSLGVSNAGELFF. CDR3 DNA: TGTGCCAGCAGCCTGGGAGTGTCGAACGCCGGGGAGCTGTTTTTT.

This clonotype was seen repeatedly, ten times or more. The chain has TRBV29-1 and TRBJ1-1; D remains unclear. The CDR3 extends over 11 amino acids. V gave up 4 bases and J gave up 10 bases, with 13 bases separating them. Germline V lookup: CDR1 SQVTM, CDR2 ANQGSEA. The CDR3: CSVGSTVAAFF. For the CDR3, the DNA is TGCAGCGTTGGATCGACTGTGGCAGCTTTCTTT.

This clonotype has just a few counts. The V gene is TRBV19, the J gene TRBJ1-1; D is perhaps TRBD1 (6 bases). The V end lost 8 bases, the J end lost 5 bases, and 15 bases lay between the germline ends. Germline V gene lookup returns CDR1 LNHDA and CDR2 SQIVND (reference sequence). This CDR3 contains 13 residues. The CDR3 loop reads CASSHNRETEAFF. Written as DNA, the CDR3 is TGTGCCAGTTCACACAACAGGGAAACTGAAGCTTTCTTT.

This chain uses TRBV12-3 or TRBV12-4 with TRBJ1-2; D gene unclear. CDR3 length: 15 residues. Trimming removed 3 bases at V and 2 bases at J, with 13 bases between. The CDR3 DNA reads as TGTGCCAGCAGTTTCATGCTCAGCTCAAACTATGGCTACACCTTC. It codes for CASSFMLSSNYGYTF.

The chain is built from TRBV6-5 and TRBJ2-3; 7 bases fit TRBD2. Per germline, CDR1 MNHEY and CDR2 SVGAGI. The V gene end was trimmed by 10 bases and the J gene end by 0 bases; junction bases not matched to a gene: 13. The CDR3 consists of 16 residues. In DNA form, the CDR3 reads TGTGCCACCAAGAGAGCGGGGCCTACTAGCACAGATACGCAGTATTTT. Its protein product is CATKRAGPTSTDTQYF.

This clonotype was picked up a small number of times. The rearrangement joins TRBV20-1 to TRBJ1-1, with D tentatively TRBD1 (5 bases). The CDR3 spans 15 residues. Germline CDR1 and CDR2: DFQATT and SNEGSKA (reference sequence). The germline V and J ends were trimmed by 4 bases and 3 bases, with 18 bases remaining between them. As DNA, the CDR3 is TGCAGTGCTACGACCGGGCTGGGACTTGACACTGAAGCTTTCTTT. It specifies CSATTGLGLDTEAFF.

This clonotype was observed a handful of times. The CDR3 is CSATSGGIHNEQFF. The CDR3 nucleotides read TGCAGTGCTACAAGCGGGGGGATCCACAATGAGCAGTTCTTC. The chain carries TRBV20-1 and TRBJ2-1; TRBD2 matches at 9 bases. The CDR3 loop spans 14 amino acids. The V and J ends lost 4 bases and 5 bases, in that order; junction bases with no gene match: 6. CDR1 and CDR2 (germline): DFQATT, SNEGSKA (reference sequence).

This clonotype was observed a few times. The chain carries TRBV20-1 and TRBJ1-4; maybe TRBD1 (5 bases). The CDR3 consists of 12 residues. In germline, CDR1 is DFQATT, CDR2 SNEGSKA (reference sequence). V shed 1 base and J shed 8 bases, with 8 bases lying between them. The CDR3, as DNA: TGCAGTGCTAGAGTAGGGGTCGAAAAACTGTTTTTT. Translated: CSARVGVEKLFF.

The CDR3 coding sequence is TGCAGCGTTGACCTGGGGAAAGCAGAGACCCAGTACTTC. It encodes CSVDLGKAETQYF. The chain carries TRBV29-1 and TRBJ2-5; D is unresolved. CDR3 length equals 13 residues. Germline V gene data show CDR1 as SQVTM and CDR2 as ANQGSEA. V lost 3 bases and J lost 4, with 12 bases in between.

This clonotype was seen more than once but under ten times. The V gene is TRBV20-1, the J gene TRBJ2-5; D uncertain. Germline V gene sequence: CDR1 DFQATT, CDR2 SNEGSKA (reference sequence). The CDR3 has 11 amino acids. Trimming left V 6 bases short and J 5 bases short, with 10 bases between. The CDR3 nucleotides read TGCAGTGCCAGAATTATGGAGACCCAGTACTTC. It encodes CSARIMETQYF.

The chain recombines TRBV28 with TRBJ2-7; 7 nucleotides match TRBD1. Germline V gene data show CDR1 as MDHEN and CDR2 as SYDVKM. The CDR3 spans 18 residues. With 4 bases clipped from V and 2 bases from J, the junction kept 17 bases outside the gene matches. The CDR3 bases are TGTGCCAGCAGTTCACCCGACGGGACAGAGTATTTGGCCTACGAGCAGTACTTC. Protein sequence: CASSSPDGTEYLAYEQYF.

The rearrangement uses TRBV7-2 and TRBJ2-7, with D possibly TRBD1 on 6 matching bases. Germline CDR1 and CDR2: SGHTA and FQGNSA. The CDR3 is 13 residues long. With 1 base removed from V and 10 bases from J, the gap between germline ends came to 14 bases. The CDR3 DNA follows: TGTGCCAGCAGCTTAGAGAGGACAGATCGACAGTACTTC. As protein: CASSLERTDRQYF.

This clonotype was counted only a few times. The CDR3 is CASRPGPLNTGELFF. CDR3 bases: TGCGCCAGCAGGCCGGGACCGTTGAACACCGGGGAGCTGTTTTTT. This chain joins TRBV5-1 and TRBJ2-2; either TRBD1 or TRBD2 may fit D (5 bases each). CDR3 length equals 15 residues. V gave up 5 bases and J gave up 1 base, with 12 bases separating them. Germline lookup yields CDR1 SGHRS and CDR2 YFSETQ. The complete variable domain, with remaining parts taken from reference TRBV5-1 and TRBJ2-2, reads KAGVTQTPRYLIKTRGQQVTLSCSPISGHRSVSWYQQTPGQGLQFLFEYFSETQRNKGNFPGRFSGRQFSNSRSEMNVSTLELGDSALYLCASRPGPLNTGELFFGEGSRLTVL.